The 31 T cell receptor beta chains listed next were all sequenced from one sample in a study of control samples from healthy donors and cancer patients (dated by TCRdb to between 2020 and 2021). Libraries were built with the immunoSEQ multiplex PCR assay. TCRdb took over this immuneACCESS table, retaining in-frame rearrangements with V and J assigned. Such tables are incomplete; in checked studies, under half of the missing clones stem from an unresolved V gene, and the remainder is unexplained. Recorded for this sample are roughly 59,000 clones; roughly 90% of them occurred a single time. 1.5% to 2% of the sample goes to the ten largest clones. The sample consisted of PBMCs. The receptors here all came from a man between 35 and 55 years old with colorectal cancer.

This clone was picked up one time. The chain joins TRBV11-3 to TRBJ1-6; D is undetermined. Trimming removed 1 base from V and 10 bases from J, with 8 bases in between. The germline gives CDR1 SGHNT, CDR2 YENEEA. This CDR3 has 13 residues. As DNA, the CDR3 is TGTGCCAGCAGCTTAGTCGACTCCTCACCCCTCCACTTT. Its translation is CASSLVDSSPLHF.

V is TRBV5-8 and J is TRBJ1-5; the D gene is possibly TRBD1 (6 bases). The V end lost 4 bases, the J end lost 3 bases, and 17 bases lay between the germline ends. This CDR3 spans 16 amino acids. Germline-derived CDR1 and CDR2 are SGHTS and YDEGEE. In nucleotides, the CDR3 is TGTGCCAGCAGCCGAATCGGGGGGGCGAACAATCAGCCCCAGCATTTT. It is translated as CASSRIGGANNQPQHF.

The chain carries TRBV11-2 and TRBJ2-7; 7 bases agree with TRBD1. This CDR3 region has 17 residues. CDR1 and CDR2 (germline): SGHAT, FQNNGV. The J segment lost 0 bases and the V segment lost 3 bases, leaving 11 bases of the junction unmatched. The CDR3 DNA is TGTGCCAGCAGCTTTAGTTTCCCCCGACAGGGCTCCTACGAGCAGTACTTC. Its translation: CASSFSFPRQGSYEQYF.

This clone was counted once. The chain is built from TRBV6-6 and TRBJ1-2, with a weak D call TRBD1 (5 bases). V lost 7 bases and J lost 4, with 22 bases in between. CDR1 and CDR2 (germline): MNHNY, SVGAGI (reference sequence). CDR3 length: 16 residues. The CDR3: CASTYGGRAGSYGYTF. The CDR3 DNA reads as TGTGCCAGCACCTACGGAGGCAGGGCTGGCAGCTATGGCTACACCTTC.

The chain joins TRBV7-9 to TRBJ1-3, with D possibly being TRBD1 (6 bases). The V gene's germline CDR1 is SEHNR and CDR2 FQNEAQ (reference sequence). The CDR3 contains 16 residues. V was clipped by 1 base and J by 1 base, with 11 bases between them. CDR3 coding DNA: TGTGCCAGCAGCTTAGATTTCACAGGGTCTGGAAACACCATATATTTT. Translation: CASSLDFTGSGNTIYF. Combining the CDR3 with reference TRBV7-9 and TRBJ1-3 gives the whole variable domain DTGVSQNPRHKITKRGQNVTFRCDPISEHNRLYWYRQTLGQGPEFLTYFQNEAQLEKSRLLSDRFSAERPKGSFSTLEIQRTEQGDSAMYLCASSLDFTGSGNTIYFGEGSWLTVV.

The V gene is TRBV7-2, the J gene TRBJ1-2; maybe TRBD1 (5 bases). The CDR3 loop spans 15 amino acids. Germline V gives CDR1 SGHTA, CDR2 FQGNSA. The ends were cut back, 1 base at V and 7 bases at J, with 16 bases in the middle. The CDR3 DNA follows: TGTGCCAGCAGCTTAGTGCCTGGGGGTGAGGCTGGCTACACCTTC. Protein sequence: CASSLVPGGEAGYTF.

This chain uses TRBV3-1 (or the pseudogene TRBV3-2) with TRBJ1-1; TRBD1 might be the D (5 bases). This CDR3 spans 15 amino acids. Trimming left V 4 bases short and J 6 bases short, with 18 bases between. The germline gives CDR1 LGHDT, CDR2 YNNKEL (reference sequence). CDR3 loop: CASSPEGGTAAEAFF. The DNA for the CDR3 is TGTGCCAGCAGCCCCGAAGGAGGGACGGCCGCTGAAGCTTTCTTT.

The genes are TRBV2 and TRBJ2-1, with 10 nucleotides matching TRBD2. The CDR3 runs 17 residues. The V and J ends lost 5 bases and 0 bases, in that order; junction bases with no gene match: 7. Germline V gene sequence: CDR1 SNHLY, CDR2 FYNNEI. The CDR3 here is CASSSPGLAISYNEQFF. In DNA form, the CDR3 reads TGTGCCAGCAGTTCCCCGGGACTAGCGATCTCCTACAATGAGCAGTTCTTC. The variable domain in full, completed from reference TRBV2 and TRBJ2-1, reads EPEVTQTPSHQVTQMGQEVILRCVPISNHLYFYWYRQILGQKVEFLVSFYNNEISEKSEIFDDQFSVERPDGSNFTLKIRSTKLEDSAMYFCASSSPGLAISYNEQFFGPGTRLTVL.

This chain connects TRBV5-1 to TRBJ2-5; 10 nucleotides line up with TRBD1. V gave up 4 bases and J gave up 5 bases; unmatched junction bases: 8. Germline assignment: CDR1 SGHRS and CDR2 YFSETQ. The CDR3 covers 15 residues. The CDR3 reads CASSKGTGERETQYF. Written as DNA, the CDR3 is TGCGCCAGCAGCAAAGGGACAGGGGAACGTGAGACCCAGTACTTC.

This clone was observed once. J is TRBJ1-4 and V is TRBV6-6, with 8 bases aligning to TRBD1. The CDR3 has 16 residues. The germline V gene encodes CDR1 MNHNY and CDR2 SVGAGI (reference sequence). Germline trimming cut 6 bases from V and 4 bases from J; bases unmatched to any gene: 10. CDR3 in amino acids: CASRARGQSYNEKLFF. CDR3 sequence (DNA): TGTGCCAGCAGAGCCAGGGGGCAGTCTTATAATGAAAAACTGTTTTTT.

The chain is built from TRBV4-1 and TRBJ2-3; TRBD2 agrees at 8 bases. The CDR3 consists of 15 residues. Germline assignment: CDR1 MGHRA and CDR2 YSYEKL. Losses at the gene ends were 0 bases for V and 5 bases for J; bases not matched to a gene: 4. The CDR3 reads CASSQEWSGGDTQYF. In DNA form, the CDR3 reads TGCGCCAGCAGCCAAGAGTGGAGCGGGGGAGATACGCAGTATTTT.

This clone was recorded only once. This rearrangement joins TRBV6-6 to TRBJ2-3, with 13 bases that match TRBD2. CDR1 and CDR2 (germline): MNHNY, SVGAGI (reference sequence). The CDR3 runs 16 residues. Trimming at V came to 5 bases and at J to 3 bases, leaving 5 bases not matched to a gene. The CDR3 loop reads CASSLTSGGATDTQYF. The CDR3 region has the DNA TGTGCCAGCAGTCTTACTAGCGGGGGGGCGACAGATACGCAGTATTTT.

This rearrangement joins TRBV19 to TRBJ1-2; D is ambiguous. The germline V gene encodes CDR1 LNHDA and CDR2 SQIVND (reference sequence). CDR3 size: 14 residues. Trimming removed 7 bases at V and 5 bases at J, with 17 bases between. The CDR3 loop reads CASNTGSISYGYTF. As DNA, the CDR3 is TGTGCCAGTAATACCGGGAGCATAAGTTATGGCTACACCTTC.

Here the CDR3 DNA reads TGCAGCGCACTTAGATCCGAGGGAAACACCATATATTTT. Protein sequence: CSALRSEGNTIYF. The rearrangement links TRBV29-1 to TRBJ1-3; D remains ambiguous. Germline lookup yields CDR1 SQVTM and CDR2 ANQGSEA. The CDR3 runs 13 residues. V lost 7 bases to trimming and J lost 4 bases, with 14 bases between them. Complete variable domain (other parts from reference TRBV29-1 and TRBJ1-3): SAVISQKPSRDICQRGTSLTIQCQVDSQVTMMFWYRQQPGQSLTLIATANQGSEATYESGFVIDKFPISRPNLTFSTLTVSNMSPEDSSIYLCSALRSEGNTIYFGEGSWLTVV.

CDR3 sequence: CASSPSGGTFGYTF. CDR3 coding DNA: TGTGCCAGCAGCCCCTCAGGGGGAACGTTCGGCTACACCTTC. The chain recombines TRBV5-4 with TRBJ1-2; 7 nucleotides agree with TRBD1. The ends lost 4 bases at V and 8 bases at J; junction bases unmatched: 11. This CDR3 is 14 amino acids long. Germline V CDR1 and CDR2: SGHNT, YYREEE (reference sequence). Supplemented by reference TRBV5-4 and TRBJ1-2, the full variable domain reads ETGVTQSPTHLIKTRGQQVTLRCSSQSGHNTVSWYQQALGQGPQFIFQYYREEENGRGNFPPRFSGLQFPNYSSELNVNALELDDSALYLCASSPSGGTFGYTFGSGTRLTVV.

V gene TRBV6-2 or TRBV6-3 combines with J gene TRBJ2-7; D is undetermined. Trimming took 6 bases from V and 1 from J, leaving 16 bases between them. CDR3 size: 15 residues. Per germline, CDR1 MNHEY and CDR2 SVGEGT. The CDR3 spells CASSQARRKSYEQYF. In DNA, the CDR3 is TGTGCCAGCAGCCAGGCCCGAAGGAAATCCTACGAGCAGTACTTC.

The chain is built from TRBV5-1 and TRBJ2-7; D call uncertain. Germline V gene sequence: CDR1 SGHRS, CDR2 YFSETQ. The CDR3 extends over 14 amino acids. Deletions cut 0 bases from V and 2 bases from J, with 9 bases between. The CDR3 DNA is TGCGCCAGCAGCTTGGAGTCCCTCACCTACGAGCAGTACTTC. It yields the protein CASSLESLTYEQYF.

V is TRBV5-1 and J is TRBJ2-4; D may match TRBD1 or TRBD2 (5 bases each). This CDR3 has 18 amino acids. Germline loops: CDR1 SGHRS, CDR2 YFSETQ. Deletions cut 2 bases from V and 0 bases from J, with 18 bases between. CDR3 DNA sequence: TGCGCCAGCAGCTTAGGTCTCGGGACCAACCTAGCCAAAAACATTCAGTACTTC. It translates to CASSLGLGTNLAKNIQYF.

J is TRBJ2-5 and V is TRBV11-2; 8 positions match TRBD2. The ends lost 5 bases at V and 4 bases at J; junction bases unmatched: 0. Per the germline V gene, CDR1 is SGHAT and CDR2 is FQNNGV. The CDR3 loop spans 12 amino acids. This CDR3 is CASSLAGETQYF. CDR3 bases: TGTGCCAGCAGCCTAGCGGGAGAGACCCAGTACTTC.

Written as DNA, the CDR3 is TGTGCCAGCAGCTCCTCGGGGGCGGGGGAAAAACTGTTTTTT. Translating it yields CASSSSGAGEKLFF. J is TRBJ1-4 and V is TRBV25-1; a possible D gene is TRBD1 (6 bases). Trimming cost V 6 bases and J 8 bases, with 16 bases left between them. Looked up from germline, CDR1 is MGHDK and CDR2 is SYGVNS. The CDR3 runs 14 residues.

As to this clone: Compared with germline, one end of the junction differs, possibly owing to a read error. The chain couples TRBV7-2 to TRBJ1-1; TRBD1 matches at 7 bases. CDR1 and CDR2 (germline): SGHTA, FQGNSA. The CDR3 length is 14 residues. CDR3 protein: CASSLATGKTGAFF. Written as DNA, the CDR3 is TGTGCCAGCAGCTTAGCGACAGGGAAAACTGGAGCTTTCTTT.

The rearrangement links TRBV20-1 to TRBJ1-1; possible D gene TRBD1, 6 bases. Germline V gene lookup returns CDR1 DFQATT and CDR2 SNEGSKA (reference sequence). The CDR3 is 15 amino acids. Between the trimmed V and J ends, which lost 3 bases and 2 bases, there was a span of 16 bases. The CDR3, as DNA: TGCAGTGCTAGTAGCCCTCGACAGGTCAACACTGAAGCTTTCTTT. This translates into CSASSPRQVNTEAFF.

The chain recombines TRBV6-5 with TRBJ2-7; possibly TRBD2 for D (5 bases). Trimming removed 5 bases from V and 0 bases from J, with 14 bases in between. Germline V gene lookup returns CDR1 MNHEY and CDR2 SVGAGI. The CDR3 is made up of 15 amino acids. CDR3 loop: CASSLGGRSSYEQYF. DNA of the CDR3: TGTGCCAGCAGTCTCGGTGGGAGAAGCTCCTACGAGCAGTACTTC.

This chain uses TRBV7-9 with TRBJ1-2; 7 bases agree with TRBD1. The CDR3 has 14 residues. Trimming removed 5 bases from V and 7 bases from J; junction bases left unmatched: 10. In germline, CDR1 is SEHNR, CDR2 FQNEAQ (reference sequence). This chain's CDR3 is CASSPQGVVSGYTF. CDR3 nucleotide sequence: TGTGCCAGCAGCCCCCAGGGGGTTGTTTCTGGCTACACCTTC. Variable domain in full (rest from reference TRBV7-9 and TRBJ1-2): DTGVSQNPRHKITKRGQNVTFRCDPISEHNRLYWYRQTLGQGPEFLTYFQNEAQLEKSRLLSDRFSAERPKGSFSTLEIQRTEQGDSAMYLCASSPQGVVSGYTFGSGTRLTVV.

This sequence joins TRBV7-9 and TRBJ2-3, with D perhaps TRBD2 (6 bases). The V gene's germline CDR1 is SEHNR and CDR2 FQNEAQ (reference sequence). The CDR3 sequence is 15 residues long. The V end was cut by 1 base, the J end by 5 bases, with 13 bases between. The CDR3 spells CASSLGGVAQDTQYF. In nucleotides, the CDR3 is TGTGCCAGCAGCTTAGGCGGGGTAGCACAAGATACGCAGTATTTT.

V gene TRBV19 combines with J gene TRBJ2-5; possibly TRBD1 for D (6 bases). The CDR3 totals 14 residues. From germline, CDR1 is LNHDA and CDR2 SQIVND (reference sequence). The V and J ends lost 5 bases and 3 bases respectively, with 13 bases between them. The CDR3 reads CASSPADREETQYF. As DNA, the CDR3 is TGTGCCAGTAGTCCCGCGGACAGAGAAGAGACCCAGTACTTC.

V gene TRBV19 combines with J gene TRBJ2-3; 9 bases match TRBD1. V shed 4 bases and J 10 bases; nucleotides not matched to a gene: 6. The CDR3 has 13 residues. Germline assignment: CDR1 LNHDA and CDR2 SQIVND (reference sequence). Written as DNA, the CDR3 is TGTGCCAGTAGTACCCCGGGACAGGGCCCGCAGTATTTT. Its translation: CASSTPGQGPQYF.

This clone was detected only once. In DNA, the CDR3 is TGTGCCAGTAGTATAGGTAGACAGGGGCGCACTGAAGCTTTCTTT. Its translation: CASSIGRQGRTEAFF. The chain employs TRBV19 and TRBJ1-1; 8 bases align to TRBD1. The CDR3 has 15 residues. CDR1 is LNHDA, CDR2 SQIVND, per germline (reference sequence). V was pared by 1 base and J by 4 bases, with 5 bases of the junction left unmatched.

The sample holds one count of this clone. The rearrangement uses TRBV19 and TRBJ1-2; 9 nucleotides agree with TRBD1. The V and J ends lost 5 bases and 4 bases, in that order; junction bases with no gene match: 5. The CDR3 is 14 residues long. Germline values: CDR1 LNHDA, CDR2 SQIVND (reference sequence). The CDR3 loop is CASSPGQGTYGYTF. The DNA for the CDR3 is TGTGCCAGTAGTCCGGGACAGGGTACCTATGGCTACACCTTC.

V and J are TRBV6-5 and TRBJ2-3, with D possibly matching TRBD2 (6 bases). Germline V gene data show CDR1 as MNHEY and CDR2 as SVGAGI. The CDR3 spans 14 residues. V lost 6 bases, J lost 0 bases, and 10 bases lay in between. CDR3: CASRTSFSTDTQYF. CDR3 DNA sequence: TGTGCCAGCAGAACTAGCTTTAGCACAGATACGCAGTATTTT.

The count of this clone is one. The rearrangement links TRBV5-5 to TRBJ2-1; no reliable D call. Trimming cost V 10 bases and J 5 bases, with 13 bases left between them. The CDR3 has 12 residues. CDR1 is SGHKS and CDR2 is YYEKEE in the germline V gene (reference sequence). The CDR3 DNA reads as TGTGCCTCGTCGCTCCAAAACAATGAGCAGTTCTTC. It encodes CASSLQNNEQFF.